The clone carrying this T cell receptor (beta chain) was picked up many times. Its cognate antigen is unknown. The source of the sample is a study of blood T cells in healthy people across ages. V lost 4 bases and J lost 4, with 14 bases in between. This CDR3 contains 14 residues. Germline values: CDR1 SGDLS, CDR2 YYNGEE. Next came a second PCR, run for about 6 to 12 cycles, which used a sample-barcoded 5' primer along with a J-beta primer mix. TCRdb passed the 5' RACE reads through MiXCR, listing each CDR3 protein once. In the table there are about 1.7 million distinct CDR3 sequences, 28% of which are singletons. Notes on the study in general: Any changes in expanded clonotypes were possibly confounded, as donor CMV status remained unknown.

The specimen was blood. The J gene is TRBJ1-2, the V gene TRBV9; D is ambiguous. The receptor's source is a woman in her 30s in good health. The CDR3: CASSSEGLSYGYTF. In DNA form, the CDR3 reads TGTGCCAGCAGCTCCGAAGGACTGAGCTATGGCTACACCTTC.